This T cell receptor beta chain was documented in a study of blood T cell repertoires in COVID-19. Study context: Sites in the United States, Italy and Spain provided acute and convalescent COVID-19 samples. T cells, B-cell-depleted T cells, or PBMCs supplied cDNA or gDNA.

In the source study's methods: Amplified reference gene primers provided the basis for estimating nucleated cell counts. Generated by immunoSEQ multiplex PCR, the TCRdb table keeps only in-frame clones and is missing some. V and J calls plus clone size are reproduced from that table; the DNA served to infer D and trimming. The data hold 85,000 to 110,000 clones, with about 90% observed a single time. This clone has only a few counts. The CDR3 totals 17 residues. V lost 3 bases to trimming and J lost 2 bases; unmatched junction nucleotides: 10. Per the germline V gene, CDR1 is KGHSH and CDR2 is LQKENI.

Sample: peripheral blood. The clonotype was recovered from a human donor in a cohort sampled during active COVID-19. The chain joins TRBV18 to TRBJ2-1, with 7 bases aligning to TRBD1. The CDR3 DNA sequence: TGTGCCAGCTCACCGCCAATCGGGACAGATACCTACAATGAGCAGTTCTTC. It is translated as CASSPPIGTDTYNEQFF.